These 30 T cell receptor beta chains were sequenced from one sample in a study of cytomegalovirus exposure and HLA in healthy donors. The PCR had 60 Vbeta and 13 Jbeta primers. Sequencing used immunoSEQ multiplex PCR; TCRdb keeps in-frame clones, though not all of them. The sample includes roughly 130,000 clones, roughly 70% seen only once; the top ten take 6.6%. The sequenced sample was PBMCs. These TCRs come from a man aged 40-50 years in good health and CMV-seropositive.

This rearrangement joins TRBV6-5 to TRBJ2-7; 7 bases agree with TRBD1. The CDR3 consists of 15 residues. V lost 2 bases to trimming and J lost 2 bases; unmatched junction nucleotides: 6. Germline CDR1 MNHEY, CDR2 SVGAGI. CDR3 protein: CASSYRMDRTYEQYF. Here the CDR3 DNA reads TGTGCCAGCAGTTACCGAATGGACAGGACCTACGAGCAGTACTTC.

This clone was seen a handful of times. The rearrangement joins TRBV28 to TRBJ2-6, with a possible D match to TRBD1 (5 bases). Germline CDR1 is MDHEN and CDR2 is SYDVKM. Between the trimmed V and J ends, which lost 4 bases and 0 bases, there was a span of 7 bases. The CDR3 sequence is 15 residues long. CDR3 coding DNA: TGTGCCAGCAGTTCGACAGCCTCTGGGGCCAACGTCCTGACTTTC. Translated, it gives CASSSTASGANVLTF.

This clone was recorded only once. The chain links TRBV2 to TRBJ2-2, with D possibly being TRBD2 (7 bases). This CDR3 is 14 amino acids long. Trimming stripped 4 bases from V and 7 bases from J, with 13 bases between. The V gene's germline CDR1 is SNHLY and CDR2 FYNNEI. DNA of the CDR3: TGTGCCAGCAGTGGGGAGGGGGGGATCGGGGAGCTGTTTTTT. It is translated as CASSGEGGIGELFF.

This clone has more than one count but fewer than ten. The chain links TRBV9 to TRBJ1-3, with TRBD1 as a possible D gene (5 bases). V lost 2 bases to trimming and J lost 0 bases, with 6 bases between them. Germline V gene lookup returns CDR1 SGDLS and CDR2 YYNGEE. The CDR3 contains 14 residues. Here the CDR3 DNA reads TGTGCCAGCAGCGTGACAGACTCTGGAAACACCATATATTTT. Protein: CASSVTDSGNTIYF.

There are a few counts of this clone. V is TRBV2 and J is TRBJ1-5; 7 bases fit TRBD1. CDR1 is SNHLY and CDR2 is FYNNEI in the germline V gene. With V trimmed by 6 bases and J by 3 bases, 11 bases remained unmatched. This CDR3 has 16 amino acids. As DNA, the CDR3 is TGTGCCAGCAGCTTAGACAGGGTCGAATCCAATCAGCCCCAGCATTTT. It encodes CASSLDRVESNQPQHF.

For the CDR3, the DNA is TGTGCCAGCACCGGAGGCAGGGGGCTCCACGAGCAGTACTTC. As protein: CASTGGRGLHEQYF. J is TRBJ2-5 and V is TRBV5-8; TRBD1 matches 8 bases. The J call is uncertain, as TRBJ2-7 better fits the DNA end. The CDR3 sequence is 14 residues long. Germline-derived CDR1 and CDR2 are SGHTS and YDEGEE.

The chain is built from TRBV5-1 and TRBJ2-5; 11 bases agree with TRBD2. Near its end, the DNA agrees better with TRBJ2-7, so the J call may be wrong. CDR1 and CDR2 (germline): SGHRS, YFSETQ. This CDR3 has 15 residues. In DNA, the CDR3 is TGCGCCAGCAGCTTACTAGCGGGAGCCGGGTACGAGCAGTACTTC. Protein: CASSLLAGAGYEQYF.

J is TRBJ2-7 and V is TRBV7-2; maybe TRBD1 (6 bases). CDR1 is SGHTA and CDR2 is FQGNSA in the germline V gene. This CDR3 is 15 amino acids long. Trimming shortened V by 2 bases and J by 0 bases, and 11 bases separated the two germline ends. The CDR3 spells CASSLPGVSSYEQYF. CDR3 coding DNA: TGTGCCAGCAGCTTACCAGGGGTTAGCTCCTACGAGCAGTACTTC.

This rearrangement joins TRBV19 to TRBJ1-1; tentatively, D is TRBD1 (5 bases). Germline values: CDR1 LNHDA, CDR2 SQIVND (reference sequence). CDR3 length: 13 amino acids. The germline V and J ends were trimmed by 3 bases and 6 bases, with 11 bases remaining between them. The CDR3 nucleotides are TGTGCCAGTAGTATCCAGGGTACCGCTGAAGCTTTCTTT. Translated, it gives CASSIQGTAEAFF.

The V call is TRBV30, the J call TRBJ2-5; weak D call: TRBD1 (7 bases). The CDR3 totals 13 residues. Germline values: CDR1 GTSNPN, CDR2 SVGIG (reference sequence). The V gene lost 5 bases and the J gene lost 6 bases, with 16 bases spanning the gap. As DNA, the CDR3 is TGTGCCTGGGCGGGACAGTCTAAAAAGACCCAGTACTTC. Translated, it gives CAWAGQSKKTQYF.

The genes are TRBV6-4 and TRBJ1-6; D unclear. Germline assignment: CDR1 MRHNA and CDR2 SNTAGT. V was trimmed by 8 bases and J by 1 base, leaving 6 bases between them. CDR3 size: 13 residues. The chain's CDR3 is CASGESYNSPLHF. The DNA of the CDR3 is TGTGCCAGCGGGGAGTCCTATAATTCACCCCTCCACTTT.

This chain links TRBV30 with TRBJ2-7; tentatively, D is TRBD2 (5 bases). The length of the CDR3 is 12 residues. Between the trimmed V and J ends, which lost 4 bases and 3 bases, there was a span of 10 bases. Germline CDR1 GTSNPN, CDR2 SVGIG (reference sequence). The CDR3 region is CAWNGVGYEQYF. The CDR3, as DNA: TGTGCCTGGAACGGGGTCGGCTACGAGCAGTACTTC.

This clone was recorded once. J is TRBJ2-1 and V is TRBV5-1; 8 bases line up with TRBD2. With 4 bases clipped from V and 2 bases from J, the junction kept 8 bases outside the gene matches. This CDR3 has 16 residues. Germline lookup yields CDR1 SGHRS and CDR2 YFSETQ. The DNA for the CDR3 is TGCGCCAGCAGCGTGGCGGGGGGCAGGGCCTACAATGAGCAGTTCTTC. Its protein is CASSVAGGRAYNEQFF.

The rearrangement joins TRBV30 to TRBJ1-2; D possibly corresponds to TRBD1 (5 bases). V lost 0 bases and J 4 bases, leaving 15 bases between the germline ends. The CDR3 covers 15 residues. CDR1 is GTSNPN and CDR2 is SVGIG in the germline V gene (reference sequence). The CDR3 DNA reads TGTGCCTGGAGTGTAAGAGGTACAGGAGTCTATGGCTACACCTTC. This encodes CAWSVRGTGVYGYTF.

The CDR3: CASSRTGNTGELFF. DNA for the CDR3: TGTGCCAGCAGTCGGACAGGGAACACCGGGGAGCTGTTTTTT. The chain is built from TRBV2 and TRBJ2-2; TRBD1 agrees at 7 bases. This CDR3 has 14 residues. The junction had 1 base not matched to a gene; V was cut back by 5 bases and J by 1 base. The V gene's germline CDR1 is SNHLY and CDR2 FYNNEI.

This chain uses TRBV28 with TRBJ2-3, with D tentatively TRBD2 (6 bases). The length of the CDR3 is 18 residues. Germline V gene lookup returns CDR1 MDHEN and CDR2 SYDVKM. Between the trimmed V and J ends, which lost 5 bases and 4 bases, there was a span of 25 bases. The CDR3 spells CASSPVGGLALVPDTQYF. The CDR3 nucleotides are TGTGCCAGCAGTCCCGTTGGAGGGCTAGCGTTAGTTCCAGATACGCAGTATTTT.

This clone turned up a few times. The V and J genes are TRBV5-1 and TRBJ1-2; TRBD1 aligns across 7 bases. CDR3 length: 12 residues. The V gene's germline CDR1 is SGHRS and CDR2 YFSETQ. V trimming: 4 bases; J trimming: 8 bases; junction bases outside the gene matches: 5. The CDR3 DNA reads as TGCGCCAGCAGCCAGGACAGGTGGGGCTACACCTTC. Translating gives CASSQDRWGYTF.

V gene TRBV9 combines with J gene TRBJ2-5; 7 bases fit TRBD2. Germline values: CDR1 SGDLS, CDR2 YYNGEE. The CDR3 consists of 16 residues. V lost 4 bases, J lost 5 bases, and 14 bases stayed unmatched. In DNA form, the CDR3 reads TGTGCCAGCAGCCCGCGGGGGTCGGTTGGGAGGGAGACCCAGTACTTC. Protein: CASSPRGSVGRETQYF.

The chain recombines TRBV27 with TRBJ2-5; 8 positions agree with TRBD1. The J segment lost 2 bases and the V segment lost 3 bases, leaving 11 bases of the junction unmatched. This CDR3 is built from 17 residues. Germline CDR1 and CDR2: MNHEY and SMNVEV (reference sequence). The CDR3 reads CASSFTPPGQGQETQYF. CDR3 coding DNA: TGTGCCAGCAGTTTTACCCCACCCGGACAGGGTCAAGAGACCCAGTACTTC.

This clone came up once. The chain is built from TRBV19 and TRBJ2-1; D perhaps matches TRBD2 (5 bases). Germline values: CDR1 LNHDA, CDR2 SQIVND (reference sequence). The CDR3 is 14 residues long. Trimming took off 5 bases at V and 4 bases at J, with 12 bases between the two ends. The CDR3, as DNA: TGTGCCAGTAGTCCCCGGCCGGGATACAATGAGCAGTTCTTC. It yields the protein CASSPRPGYNEQFF.

The chain uses TRBV11-2 and TRBJ2-3, with unresolved D. CDR3 length equals 13 residues. The germline gives CDR1 SGHAT, CDR2 FQNNGV. Trimming took 0 bases from V and 3 from J, leaving 4 bases between them. The CDR3 DNA sequence: TGTGCCAGCAGCTTAGACGGGACAGATACGCAGTATTTT. Protein sequence: CASSLDGTDTQYF.

The genes are TRBV5-1 and TRBJ2-7; a weak D match, TRBD2 (6 bases). CDR1 and CDR2 from the germline V gene are SGHRS and YFSETQ. The CDR3 consists of 17 residues. Trimming took off 0 bases at V and 1 base at J, with 17 bases between the two ends. The CDR3 reads CASSLGGGARQSYEQYF. CDR3 nucleotide sequence: TGCGCCAGCAGCTTGGGAGGAGGGGCCAGGCAATCCTACGAGCAGTACTTC.

The gene calls are TRBV5-1 and TRBJ2-2; D remains unclear. Germline CDR1 reads SGHRS; CDR2 reads YFSETQ. V lost 0 bases, J lost 6 bases, and 12 bases lay in between. The CDR3 is 15 amino acids. In DNA form, the CDR3 reads TGCGCCAGCAGCTTGGCCCTTCGGGTCCCCGGGGAGCTGTTTTTT. Residues: CASSLALRVPGELFF.

The gene calls are TRBV5-1 and TRBJ1-1; 7 bases are a match to TRBD1. Per the germline V gene, CDR1 is SGHRS and CDR2 is YFSETQ. V lost 4 bases, J lost 5 bases, and 2 bases stayed unmatched. The CDR3 is made up of 12 amino acids. CDR3 sequence: CASSQGETEAFF. CDR3 DNA: TGCGCCAGCAGCCAGGGGGAAACTGAAGCTTTCTTT. Together with reference TRBV5-1 and TRBJ1-1, the CDR3 gives the full variable domain: KAGVTQTPRYLIKTRGQQVTLSCSPISGHRSVSWYQQTPGQGLQFLFEYFSETQRNKGNFPGRFSGRQFSNSRSEMNVSTLELGDSALYLCASSQGETEAFFGQGTRLTVV.

The chain combines TRBV18 with TRBJ2-7; 10 nucleotides align to TRBD2. From germline, CDR1 is KGHSH and CDR2 LQKENI. The V segment lost 2 bases and the J segment 3 bases; nucleotides outside the gene matches: 4. This CDR3 is 15 amino acids long. The CDR3 loop reads CASSPSSGRIYEQYF. The CDR3 nucleotides are TGTGCCAGCTCACCATCTAGCGGGAGAATCTACGAGCAGTACTTC.

The rearrangement joins TRBV5-6 to TRBJ1-3; TRBD1 aligns across 9 bases. Germline CDR1 SGHDT, CDR2 YYEEEE. The CDR3 sequence is 15 residues long. V gave up 4 bases and J gave up 7 bases; unmatched junction bases: 9. CDR3 coding DNA: TGTGCCAGCAGCCTTACCGGGACAGGGAGTAACACCATATATTTT. Protein product: CASSLTGTGSNTIYF.

The chain employs TRBV6-6 and TRBJ1-3; D not resolved. This CDR3 is 16 amino acids long. Trimming stripped 5 bases from V and 2 bases from J, with 16 bases between. Germline CDR1 MNHNY, CDR2 SVGAGI (reference sequence). Here the CDR3 reads CASSATTAGTGNTIYF. In nucleotides, the CDR3 is TGTGCCAGCAGTGCCACTACAGCGGGGACTGGAAACACCATATATTTT.

This clone showed up just a few times. The chain is built from TRBV6-5 and TRBJ2-3; maybe TRBD1 (6 bases). The germline V gene has CDR1 MNHEY and CDR2 SVGAGI. CDR3 length equals 15 residues. V was trimmed by 2 bases and J by 3 bases, leaving 12 bases between them. CDR3 bases: TGTGCCAGCAGTTACCTAGGGCAGGGGACAGATACGCAGTATTTT. Its translation is CASSYLGQGTDTQYF.

The rearrangement joins TRBV11-3 to TRBJ2-1; 8 bases match TRBD1. The CDR3 length is 17 residues. Germline assignment: CDR1 SGHNT and CDR2 YENEEA. After removal of 0 bases from V and 7 bases from J, the junction contained 11 bases not matched to a gene. CDR3 nucleotides: TGTGCCAGCAGCTTAGAAGGGCGGACAGGGTTTAGGAATGAGCAGTTCTTC. It yields the protein CASSLEGRTGFRNEQFF.

This chain links TRBV6-5 with TRBJ2-7; TRBD1 might be the D (6 bases). This CDR3 has 15 amino acids. The V and J ends lost 5 bases and 2 bases respectively, with 16 bases between them. CDR1 and CDR2 from the germline V gene are MNHEY and SVGAGI. The CDR3 spells CASSPSDRTTYEQYF. For the CDR3, the DNA is TGTGCCAGCAGTCCATCGGACAGAACAACCTACGAGCAGTACTTC.